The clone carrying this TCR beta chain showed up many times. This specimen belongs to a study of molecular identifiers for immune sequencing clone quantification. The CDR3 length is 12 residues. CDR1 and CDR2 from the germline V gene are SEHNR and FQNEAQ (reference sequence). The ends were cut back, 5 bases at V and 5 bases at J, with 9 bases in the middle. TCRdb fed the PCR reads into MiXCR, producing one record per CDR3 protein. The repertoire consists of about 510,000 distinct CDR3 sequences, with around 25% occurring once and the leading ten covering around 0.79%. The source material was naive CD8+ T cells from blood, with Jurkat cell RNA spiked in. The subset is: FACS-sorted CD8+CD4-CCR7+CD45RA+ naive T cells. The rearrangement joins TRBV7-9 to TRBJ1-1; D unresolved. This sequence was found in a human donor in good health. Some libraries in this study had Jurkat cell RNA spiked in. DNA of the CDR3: TGTGCCAGCAGCCCATTAGGAACTGAAGCTTTCTTT. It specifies CASSPLGTEAFF.